The clone carrying this T cell receptor (beta chain) was observed a single time. Its antigen is as yet unknown. Every donor was a Caucasian adult from Nashville, Tennessee. Authors' methods: ImmunoSEQ output held junction-only sequences without quality scores, so filtering differed. Here immunoSEQ multiplex PCR was the method, and the copy in TCRdb shows in-frame clones only, minus some. V and J calls and clone size come straight from that table; D and trimming were deduced from the DNA. The sample yields about a million clones, about 72% seen once. The sample comes from a study of shared clonotypes between healthy human individuals. Findings of the study overall: Across subsets, estimated richness was generally greater for naive than for memory populations.

The sequencing input was memory CD4+ T cells from PBMCs. Noted subset: CD45RA-negative fraction. The clonotype was recovered from a man between 18 and 35 years old in good health. Some clones in this sample may be carry-over from other donors' samples.

Here the CDR3 DNA reads TGTGCCAGCAGCCCGGGTGGGGCTTCCTACGAGCAGTACTTC. This translates into CASSPGGASYEQYF. V gene TRBV7-6 combines with J gene TRBJ2-7; D possibly corresponds to TRBD1 (5 bases). Germline V gene sequence: CDR1 SGHVS, CDR2 FNYEAQ. V dropped 5 bases and J dropped 1 base, with 12 bases sitting between them. CDR3 length equals 14 residues.